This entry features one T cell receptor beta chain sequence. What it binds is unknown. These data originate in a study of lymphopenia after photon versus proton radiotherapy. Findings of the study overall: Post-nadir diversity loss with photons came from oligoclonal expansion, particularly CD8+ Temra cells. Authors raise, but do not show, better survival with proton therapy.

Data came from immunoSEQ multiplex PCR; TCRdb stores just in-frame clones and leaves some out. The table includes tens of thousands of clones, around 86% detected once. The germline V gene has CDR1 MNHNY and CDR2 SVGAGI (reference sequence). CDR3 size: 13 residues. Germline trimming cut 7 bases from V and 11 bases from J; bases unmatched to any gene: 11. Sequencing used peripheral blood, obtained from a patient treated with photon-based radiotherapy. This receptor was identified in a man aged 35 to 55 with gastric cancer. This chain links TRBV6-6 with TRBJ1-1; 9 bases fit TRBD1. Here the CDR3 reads CASIKTTGGDAFF. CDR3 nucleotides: TGTGCCAGCATTAAAACGACAGGGGGTGATGCTTTCTTT.